This TCR beta chain was identified in a study of shared clonotypes between healthy human individuals. This CDR3 is 17 amino acids long. V lost 0 bases, J lost 0 bases, and 13 bases lay in between. CDR1 and CDR2 from the germline V gene are LGHNA and YNFKEQ. TCRdb keeps only in-frame clones here, not all; method: immunoSEQ multiplex PCR. The sample yields around 300,000 clones, roughly 84% seen once. The receptor comes from a man younger than 35 in good health. Sequenced material: memory CD8+ T cells sorted from blood. Regarding subset: CD45RO+ cells pooled with CCR7-negative TemRA cells. The genes are TRBV4-2 and TRBJ2-3; D is unresolved. CDR3 bases: TGTGCCAGCAGCCAAGACGGAGCTGACTCTAGCACAGATACGCAGTATTTT. Translating gives CASSQDGADSSTDTQYF.